This T cell receptor (beta chain) was recovered during a study of blood T cells in healthy people across ages. Study-level points and caveats: Older age went with lower TCR beta diversity per million T cells, in a roughly linear way. Donors of long life had a larger count of naive CD4+ cells and greater diversity than aged donors.

Together with a sample-barcoded 5' primer, a J-beta primer mix was included in a second PCR lasting about 6 to 12 cycles. Each CDR3 protein gets one entry after TCRdb re-called the 5' RACE reads with MiXCR. The sample contains approximately 730,000 distinct CDR3 sequences, about 55% of which appear only once. As regards this clonotype: What it recognizes is unknown.

Caucasian, healthy and from Russia, the donors were aged between about 6 and 90. The germline V gene has CDR1 SGHRS and CDR2 YFSETQ. This CDR3 has 16 residues. The chain uses TRBV5-1 and TRBJ2-1, with D perhaps TRBD2 (6 bases). The end of the DNA aligns better with TRBJ2-7, so the J call may be wrong. This TCR came from a man aged 80 or over in good health. The sequencing sample was made of blood. This CDR3 is CASSLEAGGAYNEQYF. CDR3 nucleotide sequence: TGCGCCAGCAGCTTGGAAGCGGGTGGGGCCTACAATGAGCAGTACTTC.